What follows is one T cell receptor beta chain and its context. Its antigen is not identified. Germline CDR1 reads WSHSY; CDR2 reads SAAADI. CDR3 length: 13 residues. The ends lost 9 bases at V and 9 bases at J; junction bases unmatched: 11. These data come from a study of cytomegalovirus exposure and HLA in healthy donors. Assay: immunoSEQ multiplex PCR; the TCRdb copy retains only in-frame clones and omits some. This table holds 200,000 or so clones, roughly 84% found once. Study-level results: There were some public TCRs occurring in many donors, but most TCR sequences were rare.

The clonotype was recovered from a man between 18 and 35 years old in good health and CMV-seropositive. Specimen: PBMCs. The chain is built from TRBV10-2 and TRBJ2-1; 7 nucleotides line up with TRBD2. For the CDR3, the DNA is TGCGCCAGTAGTAGCGGGCAAAAACTTGAGCAGTTCTTC. It is translated as CASSSGQKLEQFF.